One sample yielded the 26 T cell receptor beta chains listed below, sequenced in a study of OX40 agonist ivuxolimab in advanced cancers. Assay used: immunoSEQ multiplex PCR; TCRdb lists only in-frame clones, some missing. The data hold over 85,000 clones, with approximately 88% observed a single time. Sequenced material: CD4+ or CD8+ T cells sorted from blood, taken in a trial of the OX40 agonist ivuxolimab. The receptors here all came from an adult with an advanced solid tumor such as melanoma, head and neck, liver or kidney cancer.

In this sample, this clone turned up once. The genes are TRBV15 and TRBJ2-6; unclear D gene. This CDR3 has 15 residues. Germline V gives CDR1 LNHNV, CDR2 YYDKDF (reference sequence). V dropped 4 bases and J dropped 0 bases, with 7 bases sitting between them. This CDR3 reads CATSTRGSGANVLTF. The DNA of the CDR3 is TGTGCCACCAGCACCCGCGGCTCTGGGGCCAACGTCCTGACTTTC.

The chain uses TRBV27 and TRBJ1-6, with no clear D. This CDR3 is built from 15 residues. From germline, CDR1 is MNHEY and CDR2 SMNVEV (reference sequence). Trimming removed 0 bases at V and 2 bases at J, with 5 bases between. The CDR3 region has the DNA TGTGCCAGCAGTTTATCCGGAACCTATAATTCACCCCTCCACTTT. Translation gives CASSLSGTYNSPLHF.

The chain links TRBV29-1 to TRBJ1-4; no reliable D call. Germline-derived CDR1 and CDR2 are SQVTM and ANQGSEA. The CDR3 consists of 12 residues. Trimming removed 7 bases at V and 5 bases at J, with 11 bases between. CDR3 in amino acids: CSAGDGNEKLFF. DNA of the CDR3: TGCAGCGCAGGAGACGGAAATGAAAAACTGTTTTTT.

This clone was seen a single time. The V call is TRBV6-5, the J call TRBJ1-1; the D gene is possibly TRBD1 (5 bases). V lost 6 bases, J lost 3 bases, and 14 bases lay in between. Germline V gene lookup returns CDR1 MNHEY and CDR2 SVGAGI. The CDR3 runs to 14 residues. The CDR3 DNA sequence: TGTGCCAGCAGGTCTCTCAGGGTAGACACTGAAGCTTTCTTT. This encodes CASRSLRVDTEAFF.

The rearrangement uses TRBV29-1 and TRBJ1-2; TRBD1 is a possible D gene (5 bases). Trimming removed 5 bases from V and 2 bases from J, with 27 bases in between. Germline CDR1 reads SQVTM; CDR2 reads ANQGSEA. The CDR3 contains 18 residues. CDR3 DNA sequence: TGCAGCGTTCCAAGGACCCAAATACCGGGACTGAAGAACTATGGCTACACCTTC. Protein product: CSVPRTQIPGLKNYGYTF.

This rearrangement joins TRBV15 to TRBJ1-2, with D unclear. Trimming pared 3 bases from V and 0 bases from J, leaving 11 bases between. The CDR3 totals 15 residues. Germline CDR1 reads LNHNV; CDR2 reads YYDKDF (reference sequence). The CDR3 nucleotides read TGTGCCACCAGCAGGCCTTACCCAGCTAACTATGGCTACACCTTC. It translates to CATSRPYPANYGYTF.

This clone was seen just once. The chain couples TRBV9 to TRBJ1-6; D remains ambiguous. The germline V gene has CDR1 SGDLS and CDR2 YYNGEE. The V gene lost 0 bases and the J gene lost 0 bases, with 1 base spanning the gap. This CDR3 is 14 amino acids long. The CDR3 nucleotides read TGTGCCAGCAGCGTAGGCTCCTATAATTCACCCCTCCACTTT. It translates to CASSVGSYNSPLHF.

This clone was counted between two and nine times. The rearrangement joins TRBV6-5 to TRBJ1-5, with 11 nucleotides matching TRBD1. After removal of 8 bases from V and 6 bases from J, the junction contained 6 bases not matched to a gene. The CDR3 runs to 14 residues. From germline, CDR1 is MNHEY and CDR2 SVGAGI. The CDR3 coding sequence is TGTGCCAGCGGACGGACAGGGGGCGTTCAGCCCCAGCATTTT. This sequence encodes CASGRTGGVQPQHF.

The chain couples TRBV5-1 to TRBJ2-7, with a possible D match to TRBD1 (6 bases). Trimming removed 4 bases from V and 0 bases from J, with 14 bases in between. Germline V CDR1 and CDR2: SGHRS, YFSETQ. This CDR3 is 15 amino acids long. As DNA, the CDR3 is TGCGCCAGCAGCCAGACAGGTGGGAGCTCCTACGAGCAGTACTTC. It specifies CASSQTGGSSYEQYF.

The genes are TRBV29-1 and TRBJ2-7; D is unresolved. Per germline, CDR1 SQVTM and CDR2 ANQGSEA. This CDR3 is 12 amino acids long. Trimming pared 4 bases from V and 2 bases from J, leaving 9 bases between. The CDR3 coding sequence is TGCAGCGTTGGTAAAGCCACCTACGAGCAGTACTTC. Its translation is CSVGKATYEQYF.

The chain recombines TRBV6-4 with TRBJ2-4, with a weak D call TRBD2 (6 bases). The length of the CDR3 is 16 residues. The germline V gene has CDR1 MRHNA and CDR2 SNTAGT. V was shortened by 6 bases and J by 0 bases, with 15 bases between the two germline ends. The CDR3 DNA reads TGTGCCAGCAGCGAGACTAGTGAAAGAGCCAAAAACATTCAGTACTTC. This encodes CASSETSERAKNIQYF.

V and J are TRBV25-1 and TRBJ1-1, with 7 bases that match TRBD1. The CDR3 is 12 residues long. Germline V gene sequence: CDR1 MGHDK, CDR2 SYGVNS. V shed 7 bases and J 5 bases; nucleotides not matched to a gene: 4. The CDR3 bases are TGTGCCAGCAAGAAGACAGGGACTGAAGCTTTCTTT. The encoded protein is CASKKTGTEAFF.

The chain carries TRBV2 and TRBJ2-5, with D perhaps TRBD1 (6 bases). CDR1 is SNHLY and CDR2 is FYNNEI in the germline V gene. Trimming stripped 3 bases from V and 4 bases from J, with 9 bases between. The CDR3 is 13 amino acids. CDR3 protein: CASSDVGGETQYF. The CDR3, as DNA: TGTGCCAGCAGTGATGTAGGGGGAGAGACCCAGTACTTC. The full variable domain, completed using reference TRBV2 and TRBJ2-5, is EPEVTQTPSHQVTQMGQEVILRCVPISNHLYFYWYRQILGQKVEFLVSFYNNEISEKSEIFDDQFSVERPDGSNFTLKIRSTKLEDSAMYFCASSDVGGETQYFGPGTRLLVL.

The chain carries TRBV19 and TRBJ1-1; weak D call: TRBD1 (6 bases). V dropped 5 bases and J dropped 1 base, with 29 bases sitting between them. Germline V gives CDR1 LNHDA, CDR2 SQIVND (reference sequence). The CDR3 spans 20 residues. The CDR3 DNA reads TGTGCCAGTAGTTCCCAAGGGGGAGGGGCTTGGATCCCACAGAACACTGAAGCTTTCTTT. Residues: CASSSQGGGAWIPQNTEAFF.

The CDR3 loop reads CATETRGTEAFF. CDR3 sequence (DNA): TGTGCCACGGAAACTAGGGGTACTGAAGCTTTCTTT. This sequence joins TRBV6-5 and TRBJ1-1, with D maybe TRBD1 (5 bases). Germline lookup yields CDR1 MNHEY and CDR2 SVGAGI. CDR3 length: 12 amino acids. The V and J ends lost 10 bases and 5 bases respectively, with 14 bases between them.

This chain uses TRBV6-6 with TRBJ2-4, with 9 bases identical to TRBD1. J was trimmed by 7 bases and V by 5 bases; bases with no gene match: 6. The germline gives CDR1 MNHNY, CDR2 SVGAGI (reference sequence). This CDR3 contains 14 residues. The CDR3 DNA reads as TGTGCCAGCAGTCCACAAGGACAGGGGAACATTCAGTACTTC. Translating it yields CASSPQGQGNIQYF.

The V and J genes are TRBV11-3 and TRBJ2-5; D is tentatively TRBD1 or TRBD2 (5 bases each). With 5 bases removed from V and 1 base from J, the gap between germline ends came to 8 bases. There are 13 residues in the CDR3. Per germline, CDR1 SGHNT and CDR2 YENEEA. Here the CDR3 DNA reads TGTGCCAGCAGCCCAGGGACCCAAGAGACCCAGTACTTC. It translates to CASSPGTQETQYF.

This chain joins TRBV18 and TRBJ1-3; TRBD1 is a possible D gene (5 bases). Per germline, CDR1 KGHSH and CDR2 LQKENI. The CDR3 has 19 amino acids. V was trimmed by 2 bases and J by 2 bases, leaving 22 bases between them. CDR3 nucleotides: TGTGCCAGCTCACCAGTTGGGACTCCAATCCCCCTCCCTGGAAACACCATATATTTT. It codes for CASSPVGTPIPLPGNTIYF.

This clone was picked up a small number of times. V and J are TRBV7-3 and TRBJ1-2, with a possible D match to TRBD1 (6 bases). The CDR3 consists of 12 residues. Trimming pared 3 bases from V and 8 bases from J, leaving 10 bases between. Germline CDR1 and CDR2: SGHTA and FQGTGA. CDR3 residues: CASSFNRVGYTF. CDR3 nucleotides: TGTGCCAGCAGCTTTAACAGGGTCGGCTACACCTTC.

The chain couples TRBV7-8 to TRBJ2-2; a possible D gene is TRBD2 (6 bases). The CDR3 is 18 amino acids. Per germline, CDR1 SGHVS and CDR2 FQNEAQ. The ends were cut back, 0 bases at V and 6 bases at J, with 20 bases in the middle. The CDR3 sequence: CASSLALFWDSHAGELFF. CDR3 DNA sequence: TGTGCCAGCAGCTTAGCTCTGTTTTGGGACTCCCACGCCGGGGAGCTGTTTTTT.

This clone was recorded only once. Additional DNA sequences in this sample encode the identical CDR3. This chain connects TRBV5-1 to TRBJ2-5; D is ambiguous. Trimming removed 0 bases at V and 5 bases at J, with 8 bases between. This CDR3 is 13 amino acids long. Germline V gene sequence: CDR1 SGHRS, CDR2 YFSETQ. DNA of the CDR3: TGCGCCAGCAGCTTGGAGGGCGAGGAGACCCAGTACTTC. Protein: CASSLEGEETQYF.

This chain connects TRBV10-3 to TRBJ2-5, with D unresolved. V lost 2 bases to trimming and J lost 5 bases, with 9 bases between them. There are 13 residues in the CDR3. Looked up from germline, CDR1 is ENHRY and CDR2 is SYGVKD. CDR3 sequence: CAISERTEETQYF. As DNA, the CDR3 is TGTGCCATCAGTGAGCGCACCGAGGAGACCCAGTACTTC.

A few counts support this clone. This sample includes further DNA sequences coding for the same CDR3. The chain recombines TRBV5-1 with TRBJ1-5, with D possibly being TRBD1 (5 bases). V lost 0 bases, J lost 4 bases, and 5 bases lay in between. This CDR3 comprises 13 residues. Germline V CDR1 and CDR2: SGHRS, YFSETQ. Here the CDR3 DNA reads TGCGCCAGCAGCTTGGGACAGAATCAGCCCCAGCATTTT. This gives the protein CASSLGQNQPQHF.

The V gene is TRBV6-6, the J gene TRBJ1-2, with D perhaps matching TRBD1 (5 bases). The V and J ends lost 2 bases and 2 bases respectively, with 15 bases between them. The CDR3 has 16 residues. Per the germline V gene, CDR1 is MNHNY and CDR2 is SVGAGI (reference sequence). The CDR3 protein is CASSYPPPDRNYGYTF. The CDR3 DNA reads TGTGCCAGCAGTTACCCGCCGCCAGACAGAAACTATGGCTACACCTTC.

The chain employs TRBV6-4 and TRBJ1-1, with 9 bases fitting TRBD1. The CDR3 is made up of 13 amino acids. V lost 4 bases and J lost 5; bases outside the gene matches: 2. Germline lookup yields CDR1 MRHNA and CDR2 SNTAGT. CDR3 sequence reads: CASSAQGATEAFF. The CDR3 DNA is TGTGCCAGCAGTGCACAGGGGGCGACTGAAGCTTTCTTT.

This clone occurred once. The chain combines TRBV7-3 with TRBJ2-6; D remains ambiguous. Trimming pared 5 bases from V and 2 bases from J, leaving 10 bases between. This CDR3 comprises 15 residues. Germline-derived CDR1 and CDR2 are SGHTA and FQGTGA. CDR3 sequence (DNA): TGTGCCAGCAGCCCGGAAACCGCTGGGGCCAACGTCCTGACTTTC. It yields the protein CASSPETAGANVLTF.